This T cell receptor (beta chain) emerged from a study of cytomegalovirus exposure and HLA in healthy donors. Study observations and caveats: An analysis that came later showed most CMV-associated TCR beta chains appearing HLA-restricted. Being productive about 87% or about 30% of the time was typical of most TCR beta V segments in an earlier analysis.

The PCR was carried out with 60 Vbeta primers and 13 Jbeta primers. Assay: immunoSEQ multiplex PCR; the TCRdb copy retains only in-frame clones and omits some. The sample has some 200,000 clones, approximately 80% seen once; the top ten hold 0.65%. As concerns this clone: Its antigen is not identified.

V lost 0 bases to trimming and J lost 4 bases, with 20 bases between them. Germline CDR1 reads SGHRS; CDR2 reads YFSETQ. The CDR3 covers 18 residues. The receptor was isolated from a boy aged 5-17 years in good health and CMV-seronegative. Sequenced input: PBMCs. The J gene is TRBJ1-3, the V gene TRBV5-1, with D possibly matching TRBD1 (6 bases). The CDR3 is CASSLAVDSSMEGNTIYF. CDR3 bases: TGCGCCAGCAGCTTGGCCGTGGACAGTAGCATGGAAGGAAACACCATATATTTT.